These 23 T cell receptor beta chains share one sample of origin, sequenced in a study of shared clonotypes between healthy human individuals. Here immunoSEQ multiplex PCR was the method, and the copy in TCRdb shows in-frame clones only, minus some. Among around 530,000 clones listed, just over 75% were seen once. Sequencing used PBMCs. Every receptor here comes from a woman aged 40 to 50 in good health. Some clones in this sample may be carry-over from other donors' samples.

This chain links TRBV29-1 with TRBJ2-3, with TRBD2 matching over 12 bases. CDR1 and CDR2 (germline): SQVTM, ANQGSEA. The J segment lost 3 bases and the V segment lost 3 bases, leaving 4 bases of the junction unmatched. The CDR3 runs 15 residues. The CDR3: CSVDGLAGRTDTQYF. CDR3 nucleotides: TGCAGCGTTGACGGACTAGCGGGAAGGACAGATACGCAGTATTTT.

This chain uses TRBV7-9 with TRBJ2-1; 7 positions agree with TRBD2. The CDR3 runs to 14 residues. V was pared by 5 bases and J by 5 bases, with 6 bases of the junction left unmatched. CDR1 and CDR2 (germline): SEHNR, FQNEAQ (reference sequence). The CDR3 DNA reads TGTGCCAGCAGCCACGGACTAGTAGACAATGAGCAGTTCTTC. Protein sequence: CASSHGLVDNEQFF.

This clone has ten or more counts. DNA of the CDR3: TGCAGTGCACAGGGATCCTACGAGCAGTACTTC. Its protein product is CSAQGSYEQYF. This chain links TRBV29-1 with TRBJ2-7, with D possibly being TRBD1 (6 bases). Looked up from germline, CDR1 is SQVTM and CDR2 is ANQGSEA. The CDR3 totals 11 residues.

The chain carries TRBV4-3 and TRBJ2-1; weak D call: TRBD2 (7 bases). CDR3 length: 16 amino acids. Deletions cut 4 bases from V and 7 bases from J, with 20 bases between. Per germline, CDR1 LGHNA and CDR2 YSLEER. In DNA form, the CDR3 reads TGCGCCAGCAGCCTACGAGGGGGGAGGGCCGGTAATGAGCAGTTCTTC. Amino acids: CASSLRGGRAGNEQFF.

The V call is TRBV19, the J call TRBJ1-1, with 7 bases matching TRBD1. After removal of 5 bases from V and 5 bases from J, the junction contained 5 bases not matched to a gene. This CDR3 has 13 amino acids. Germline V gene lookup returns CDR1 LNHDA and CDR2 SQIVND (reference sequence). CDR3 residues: CASSFTGVTEAFF. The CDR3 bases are TGTGCCAGTAGTTTTACAGGGGTGACTGAAGCTTTCTTT.

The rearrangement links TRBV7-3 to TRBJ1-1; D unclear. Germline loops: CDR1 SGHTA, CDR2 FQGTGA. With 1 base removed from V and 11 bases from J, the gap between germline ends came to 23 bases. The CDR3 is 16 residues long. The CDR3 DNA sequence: TGTGCCAGCAGCTTAAGGCAGCTAGACCTACCCATTGCGGCTTTCTTT. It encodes CASSLRQLDLPIAAFF.

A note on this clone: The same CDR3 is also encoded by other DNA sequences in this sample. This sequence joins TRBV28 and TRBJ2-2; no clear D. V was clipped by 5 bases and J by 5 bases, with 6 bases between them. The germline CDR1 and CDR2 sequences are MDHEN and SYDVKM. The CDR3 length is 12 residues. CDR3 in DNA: TGTGCCAGCAGTCCTGGGACCGGGGAGCTGTTTTTT. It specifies CASSPGTGELFF.

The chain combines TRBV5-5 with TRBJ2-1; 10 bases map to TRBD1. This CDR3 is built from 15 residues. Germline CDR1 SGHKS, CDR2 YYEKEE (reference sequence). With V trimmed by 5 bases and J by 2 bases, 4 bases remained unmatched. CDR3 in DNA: TGTGCCAGCAGTACAGGGACAGGGGCCTACAATGAGCAGTTCTTC. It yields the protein CASSTGTGAYNEQFF. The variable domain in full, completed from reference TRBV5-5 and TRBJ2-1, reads DAGVTQSPTHLIKTRGQQVTLRCSPISGHKSVSWYQQVLGQGPQFIFQYYEKEERGRGNFPDRFSARQFPNYSSELNVNALLLGDSALYLCASSTGTGAYNEQFFGPGTRLTVL.

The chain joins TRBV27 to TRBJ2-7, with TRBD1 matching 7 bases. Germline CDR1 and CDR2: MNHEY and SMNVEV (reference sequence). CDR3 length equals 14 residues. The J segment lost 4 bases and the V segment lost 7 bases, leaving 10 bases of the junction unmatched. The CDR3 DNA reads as TGTGCCAGCACCCAGACAGGGAACTTGTACGAGCAGTACTTC. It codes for CASTQTGNLYEQYF.

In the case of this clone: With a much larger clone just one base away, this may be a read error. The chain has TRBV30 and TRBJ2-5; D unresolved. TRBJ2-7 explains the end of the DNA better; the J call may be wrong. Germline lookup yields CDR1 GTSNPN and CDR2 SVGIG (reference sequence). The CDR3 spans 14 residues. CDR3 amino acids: CAWSVARISYEQYF. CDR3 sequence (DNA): TGTGCCTGGAGTGTAGCCCGAATCTCATACGAGCAGTACTTC.

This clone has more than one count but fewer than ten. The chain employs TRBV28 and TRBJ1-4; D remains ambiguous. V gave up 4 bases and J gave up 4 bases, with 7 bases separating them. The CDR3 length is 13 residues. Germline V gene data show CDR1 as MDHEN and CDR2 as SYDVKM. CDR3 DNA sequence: TGTGCCAGCAGTTACCTCAATAATGAAAAACTGTTTTTT. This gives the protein CASSYLNNEKLFF.

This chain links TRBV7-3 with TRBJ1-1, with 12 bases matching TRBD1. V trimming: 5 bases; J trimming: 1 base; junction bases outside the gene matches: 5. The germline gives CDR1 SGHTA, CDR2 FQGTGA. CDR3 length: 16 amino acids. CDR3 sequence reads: CASSPGTGGENTEAFF. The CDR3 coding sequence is TGTGCCAGCAGCCCGGGGACAGGGGGCGAGAACACTGAAGCTTTCTTT. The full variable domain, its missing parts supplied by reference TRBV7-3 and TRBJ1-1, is GAGVSQTPSNKVTEKGKYVELRCDPISGHTALYWYRQSLGQGPEFLIYFQGTGAADDSGLPNDRFFAVRPEGSVSTLKIQRTERGDSAVYLCASSPGTGGENTEAFFGQGTRLTVV.

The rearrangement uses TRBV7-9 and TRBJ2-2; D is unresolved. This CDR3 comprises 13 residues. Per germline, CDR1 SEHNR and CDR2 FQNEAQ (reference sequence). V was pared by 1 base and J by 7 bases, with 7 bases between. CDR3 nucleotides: TGTGCCAGCAGCTTAGTCCAAATCGGGGAGCTGTTTTTT. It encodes CASSLVQIGELFF.

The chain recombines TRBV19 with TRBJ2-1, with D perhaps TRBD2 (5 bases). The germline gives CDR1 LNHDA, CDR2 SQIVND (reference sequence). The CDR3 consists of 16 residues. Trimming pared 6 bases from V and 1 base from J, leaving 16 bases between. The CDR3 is CASRASIERSYNEQFF. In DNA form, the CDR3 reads TGTGCCAGTAGGGCTAGCATAGAGCGTTCCTACAATGAGCAGTTCTTC. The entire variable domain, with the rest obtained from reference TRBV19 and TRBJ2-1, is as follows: DGGITQSPKYLFRKEGQNVTLSCEQNLNHDAMYWYRQDPGQGLRLIYYSQIVNDFQKGDIAEGYSVSREKKESFPLTVTSAQKNPTAFYLCASRASIERSYNEQFFGPGTRLTVL.

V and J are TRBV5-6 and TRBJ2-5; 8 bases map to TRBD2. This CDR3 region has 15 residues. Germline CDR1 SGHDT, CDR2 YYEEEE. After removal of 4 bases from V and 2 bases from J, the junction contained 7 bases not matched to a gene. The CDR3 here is CASSPTAGVQETQYF. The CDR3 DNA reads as TGTGCCAGCAGCCCCACAGCGGGAGTTCAAGAGACCCAGTACTTC.

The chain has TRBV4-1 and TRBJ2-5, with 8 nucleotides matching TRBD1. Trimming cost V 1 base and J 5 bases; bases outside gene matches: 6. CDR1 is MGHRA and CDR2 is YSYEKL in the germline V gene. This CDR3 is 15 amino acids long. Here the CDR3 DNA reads TGCGCCAGCAGCCAAGTGTGGCAGGGGGCGGAGACCCAGTACTTC. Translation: CASSQVWQGAETQYF.

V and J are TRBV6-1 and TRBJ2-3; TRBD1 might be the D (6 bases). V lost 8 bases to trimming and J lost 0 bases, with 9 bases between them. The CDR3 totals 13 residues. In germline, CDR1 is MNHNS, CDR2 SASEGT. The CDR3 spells CASRDRSTDTQYF. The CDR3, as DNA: TGTGCCAGCCGAGACAGGAGCACAGATACGCAGTATTTT.

Here the CDR3 reads CASSQDRGLAYTDTQYF. DNA of the CDR3: TGCGCCAGCAGCCAAGATCGGGGGCTAGCGTATACAGATACGCAGTATTTT. The gene calls are TRBV4-3 and TRBJ2-3; D is tentatively TRBD1 or TRBD2 (6 bases each). Deletions cut 0 bases from V and 3 bases from J, with 16 bases between. Per germline, CDR1 LGHNA and CDR2 YSLEER. This CDR3 has 17 amino acids.

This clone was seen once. The CDR3 sequence: CASSQEWTSGSPGQETQYF. The CDR3 DNA sequence: TGCGCCAGCAGCCAAGAATGGACTAGCGGGAGTCCGGGACAAGAGACCCAGTACTTC. The J gene is TRBJ2-5, the V gene TRBV4-1; 13 bases line up with TRBD2. From germline, CDR1 is MGHRA and CDR2 YSYEKL. The CDR3 has 19 amino acids. Trimming cost V 0 bases and J 2 bases; bases outside gene matches: 9.

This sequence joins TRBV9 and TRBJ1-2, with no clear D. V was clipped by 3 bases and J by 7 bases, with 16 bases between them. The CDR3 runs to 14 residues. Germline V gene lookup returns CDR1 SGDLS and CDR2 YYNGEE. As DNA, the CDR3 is TGTGCCAGCAGCGCCGTTAGGGAAGTGGGTGGCTACACCTTC. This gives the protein CASSAVREVGGYTF.

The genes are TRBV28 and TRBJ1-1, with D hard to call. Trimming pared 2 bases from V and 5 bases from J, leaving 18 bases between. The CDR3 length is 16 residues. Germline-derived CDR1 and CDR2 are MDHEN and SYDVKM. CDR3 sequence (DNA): TGTGCCAGCAGTTTACCCACCGGTCGTCGCCTTACTGAAGCTTTCTTT. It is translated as CASSLPTGRRLTEAFF.

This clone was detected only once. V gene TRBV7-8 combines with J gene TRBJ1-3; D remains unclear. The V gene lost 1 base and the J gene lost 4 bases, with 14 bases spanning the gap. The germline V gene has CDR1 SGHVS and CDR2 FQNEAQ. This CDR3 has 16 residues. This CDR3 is CASSLGSGMGGNTIYF. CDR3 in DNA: TGTGCCAGCAGCTTAGGGTCGGGTATGGGAGGAAACACCATATATTTT.

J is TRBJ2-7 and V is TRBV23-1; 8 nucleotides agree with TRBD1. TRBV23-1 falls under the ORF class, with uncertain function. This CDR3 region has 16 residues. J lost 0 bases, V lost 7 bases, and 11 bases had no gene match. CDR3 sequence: CASNPGQAASSYEQYF. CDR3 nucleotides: TGCGCCAGCAATCCGGGACAGGCTGCTAGCTCCTACGAGCAGTACTTC.